The clone carrying this TCR beta chain was seen ten or more times. This CDR3 contains 15 residues. The ends lost 1 base at V and 7 bases at J; junction bases unmatched: 7. In germline, CDR1 is SGHRS, CDR2 YFSETQ. This entry belongs to a study of HIV-infected children after antiretroviral therapy interruption. RNA-based 3' RACE libraries used unique molecular identifiers. Using its own MiXCR run on the 3' RACE reads, TCRdb lists one record per CDR3 protein. The sample includes 30,000 to 40,000 distinct CDR3 sequences, about 7% of them seen just once. Treatment of the sample: PENTA 11 planned treatment interruption arm or continuous ART arm.

Here the sequenced sample was CD45RA+ CD4+ T cells from PBMCs, pooled from several time points, taken from a donor given antiretroviral therapy, either interrupted or continuous. The subset is: naive CD4+ CD45RA+ CD45RO- T cells. This receptor was taken from a pool of human donors with HIV. This chain connects TRBV5-1 to TRBJ2-5, with 10 bases aligning to TRBD2. CDR3 sequence reads: CASSLTSGELGTQYF. The CDR3 region has the DNA TGCGCCAGCAGCTTGACTAGCGGGGAATTGGGGACCCAGTACTTC.